Listed below are T cell receptor beta chains from one sample, sequenced in a study of T cell changes during pregnancy in multiple sclerosis. Assay: immunoSEQ multiplex PCR; the TCRdb copy retains only in-frame clones and omits some. Found here are tens of thousands of clones, 94% of them singletons; the top ten hold more than 1.5%. The source material was peripheral blood, sampled after pregnancy. The receptor source for this set is a female donor in good health, enrolled as a control in a pregnancy study. Each CDR3 is given with its conserved first and last residue. A D gene is named only where the DNA matches it firmly. Not all rows give a size; the values are once, few, many and, for expanded clones, a class.

TRBD1	TRBV18	-	TRBJ2-1	CASSPLTGQGASYNEQFF	TGTGCCAGCTCACCACTTACGGGACAGGGGGCTAGCTACAATGAGCAGTTCTTC
-	TRBV5-1	-	TRBJ1-1	CASSLAGANTEAFF	TGCGCCAGCAGCTTGGCTGGAGCGAACACTGAAGCTTTCTTT
TRBD1	TRBV5-6	-	TRBJ2-1	CASSLPHRGYNEQFF	TGTGCCAGCAGCTTGCCCCACAGGGGCTACAATGAGCAGTTCTTC
TRBD1	TRBV29-1	-	TRBJ2-3	CADRADGTDTQYF	TGCGCGGACAGGGCCGACGGCACAGATACGCAGTATTTT
-	TRBV13	-	TRBJ2-5	CASSLGGGGGETQYF	TGTGCCAGCAGCTTAGGGGGGGGAGGGGGAGAGACCCAGTACTTC
-	TRBV12-5	once	TRBJ1-1	CASGDGRNTEAFF	TGTGCTAGCGGGGATGGACGGAACACTGAAGCTTTCTTT
-	TRBV2	once	TRBJ2-7	CASRLAEQYF	TGTGCCAGCAGACTAGCCGAGCAGTACTTC
-	TRBV18	-	TRBJ2-6	CASSSDSGANVLTF	TGTGCCAGCTCCAGTGATTCTGGGGCCAACGTCCTGACTTTC
-	TRBV23-1	-	TRBJ1-5	CASRPAVGRGQPQHF	TGCGCCAGCAGGCCTGCGGTGGGTCGCGGGCAGCCCCAGCATTTT
-	TRBV5-1	-	TRBJ2-5	CASSLGPSLAGETQYF	TGCGCCAGCAGCTTGGGACCCTCACTAGCAGGAGAGACCCAGTACTTC
-	TRBV29-1	-	TRBJ2-3	CSSHRGLEDTQYF	TGCAGCTCGCATCGGGGGTTGGAGGATACGCAGTATTTT
TRBD1	TRBV5-4	-	TRBJ2-3	CASSFEGARTDTQYF	TGTGCCAGCAGCTTTGAGGGGGCAAGGACAGATACGCAGTATTTT
TRBD2	TRBV5-6	-	TRBJ2-5	CASSFPGGGGQETQYF	TGTGCCAGCAGCTTTCCGGGGGGGGGCGGACAAGAGACCCAGTACTTC
TRBD1	TRBV5-1	-	TRBJ2-1	CASSALGQDRNEQFF	TGCGCCAGCAGCGCCCTGGGGCAGGACAGGAATGAGCAGTTCTTC
TRBD2	TRBV6-6	-	TRBJ2-2	CASSLGLAGAVKLFF	TGTGCCAGCAGCCTCGGACTAGCGGGAGCGGTGAAGCTGTTTTTT
-	TRBV18	-	TRBJ2-7	CASSPESHEQYF	TGTGCCAGCTCACCTGAGTCACACGAGCAGTACTTC
-	TRBV29-1	-	TRBJ2-1	CSVDVGSGNEQFF	TGCAGCGTTGACGTCGGGAGTGGGAATGAGCAGTTCTTC
-	TRBV4-1	-	TRBJ1-2	CASSQVVSTDYGYTF	TGCGCCAGCAGCCAAGTTGTCTCCACTGACTATGGCTACACCTTC
TRBD1	TRBV6-4	-	TRBJ1-3	CASKIQGESSGNTIYF	TGTGCCAGCAAGATACAGGGGGAGAGCTCTGGAAACACCATATATTTT
TRBD1	TRBV27	few	TRBJ2-5	CASSTGTGGAETQYF	TGTGCCAGCAGTACCGGGACAGGGGGCGCGGAGACCCAGTACTTC
-	TRBV4-1	once	TRBJ2-1	CASSQDGIGGRRGWNEQFF	TGCGCCAGCAGCCAAGACGGGATCGGTGGGAGGAGAGGGTGGAATGAGCAGTTCTTC
TRBD1	TRBV9	-	TRBJ2-1	CASSVPTGASYNEQFF	TGTGCCAGCAGCGTACCGACAGGGGCCTCCTACAATGAGCAGTTCTTC
TRBD2	TRBV19	-	TRBJ2-3	CASSRTSGRATDTQYF	TGTGCCAGTAGTAGAACCAGCGGGAGGGCCACAGATACGCAGTATTTT
TRBD1	TRBV5-5	-	TRBJ1-2	CASSSGQGLAGYGYTF	TGTGCCAGCAGCTCGGGACAGGGGCTCGCGGGGTATGGCTACACCTTC
TRBD1	TRBV18	-	TRBJ2-2	CASSLQGAPNTGELFF	TGTGCCAGCTCTCTCCAGGGGGCGCCGAACACCGGGGAGCTGTTTTTT
-	TRBV4-2	many	TRBJ2-7	CASSQGEGAYEQYF	TGTGCCAGCAGCCAAGGGGAGGGGGCCTACGAGCAGTACTTC
TRBD2	TRBV2	once	TRBJ2-7	CASSTGLAEAFYEQYF	TGTGCCAGCAGTACGGGACTAGCTGAGGCCTTCTACGAGCAGTACTTC
-	TRBV7-8	-	TRBJ2-6	CASSLAEGSGANVLTF	TGTGCCAGCAGCTTAGCTGAGGGCTCTGGGGCCAACGTCCTGACTTTC
TRBD1	TRBV7-9	-	TRBJ2-5	CASSPQGETQYF	TGTGCCAGCAGCCCACAGGGGGAGACCCAGTACTTC
-	TRBV30	-	TRBJ2-7	CAWSGAQPYEQYF	TGTGCCTGGAGTGGGGCGCAGCCCTACGAGCAGTACTTC
TRBD1	TRBV13	-	TRBJ2-1	CASSTIRDRLSYNEQFF	TGTGCCAGCAGCACAATCCGGGACAGGTTATCCTACAATGAGCAGTTCTTC
TRBD2	TRBV27	-	TRBJ2-7	CASHAGGGYEQYF	TGTGCCAGCCATGCGGGAGGAGGGTACGAGCAGTACTTC
-	TRBV6-4	-	TRBJ1-1	CARGGTEAFF	TGTGCCAGAGGGGGCACTGAAGCTTTCTTT
TRBD2	TRBV2	-	TRBJ2-7	CASTLGLAGGEEQYF	TGTGCCAGCACTCTGGGACTAGCGGGAGGTGAAGAGCAGTACTTC
-	TRBV2	-	TRBJ2-1	CAGGLDNEQFF	TGTGCCGGCGGACTTGACAATGAGCAGTTCTTC
TRBD1	TRBV7-6	-	TRBJ2-5	CASSLGDRGTTQYF	TGTGCCAGCAGCTTAGGGGACAGGGGGACGACCCAGTACTTC
-	TRBV6-6	-	TRBJ2-1	CATGPGSYNEQFF	TGTGCCACCGGGCCGGGGAGTTACAATGAGCAGTTCTTC
TRBD2	TRBV28	-	TRBJ2-7	CASSLLWGGGEQYF	TGTGCCAGCAGTTTATTATGGGGGGGTGGAGAGCAGTACTTC
TRBD2	TRBV28	-	TRBJ2-1	CASSQGGLANEQFF	TGTGCCAGCAGCCAGGGGGGACTAGCGAATGAGCAGTTCTTC
TRBD2	TRBV4-2	-	TRBJ2-7	CASSQDWGGYEQYF	TGTGCCAGCAGCCAAGATTGGGGGGGCTACGAGCAGTACTTC
TRBD1	TRBV4-2	-	TRBJ1-1	CASSLPQGAGGTEAFF	TGTGCCAGCAGCCTTCCACAGGGGGCGGGCGGCACTGAAGCTTTCTTT
-	TRBV6-6	-	TRBJ2-7	CASSLPVSGYEQYF	TGTGCCAGCAGTCTACCCGTGTCGGGCTACGAGCAGTACTTC
TRBD1	TRBV9	-	TRBJ2-1	CASSKWTGEGLNEQFF	TGTGCCAGCAGCAAATGGACAGGGGAGGGCCTCAATGAGCAGTTCTTC
TRBD2	TRBV5-4	-	TRBJ2-2	CASSRTSGNTGELFF	TGTGCCAGCAGCCGGACTAGCGGGAACACCGGGGAGCTGTTTTTT
TRBD1	TRBV10-3	-	TRBJ1-1	CAISVTGEDTEAFF	TGTGCCATCAGTGTGACAGGGGAGGACACTGAAGCTTTCTTT
-	TRBV28	-	TRBJ2-5	CASSFQEIQYF	TGTGCCAGCAGTTTCCAAGAGATCCAGTACTTC
-	TRBV15	-	TRBJ1-1	CATSRVGQGAFF	TGTGCCACCAGCAGAGTGGGACAAGGAGCTTTCTTT
TRBD1	TRBV28	-	TRBJ2-2	CASRLQGKGTGELFF	TGTGCCAGCAGACTACAGGGGAAGGGGACCGGGGAGCTGTTTTTT
-	TRBV27	-	TRBJ2-1	CASSLISGEQFF	TGTGCCAGCAGTTTAATATCCGGGGAGCAGTTCTTC
TRBD2	TRBV6-6	-	TRBJ2-1	CASRRTSGRGHEQFF	TGTGCCAGCAGGCGGACTAGCGGGAGGGGTCATGAGCAGTTCTTC
TRBD2	TRBV5-1	-	TRBJ2-3	CASSLGLAGGPSTDTQYF	TGCGCCAGCAGCTTGGGACTAGCGGGAGGCCCTAGCACAGATACGCAGTATTTT
-	TRBV21-1	once	TRBJ2-1	CASTSGTESYNEQFF	TGTGCCAGCACCTCCGGGACAGAAAGCTACAATGAGCAGTTCTTC
-	TRBV6-1	-	TRBJ1-2	CASSELSNYGYTF	TGTGCCAGCAGTGAATTATCCAACTATGGCTACACCTTC
-	TRBV6-5	-	TRBJ1-5	CASSIGQGNQPQHF	TGTGCCAGCAGTATTGGGCAGGGCAATCAGCCCCAGCATTTT
-	TRBV5-1	-	TRBJ2-1	CASSLDPTNEQFF	TGCGCCAGCAGCTTGGACCCAACAAATGAGCAGTTCTTC